This T cell receptor (beta chain) was sequenced in a study of T cell responses to AZD1222 COVID-19 vaccine. Note on this clone: Its antigen remains unidentified.

The germline V gene has CDR1 MNHEY and CDR2 SVGEGT. V lost 6 bases and J 3 bases, leaving 23 bases between the germline ends. This CDR3 is 17 amino acids long. General observations from the study: Donors skewed white British and female; clonal diversity was possibly underestimated.

Clones were sequenced by immunoSEQ multiplex PCR, and TCRdb holds only the in-frame ones, with some missing. The sample records approximately 100,000 clones, approximately 90% being singletons. The material was peripheral blood, obtained on day 0 of AZD1222 vaccination. The V call is TRBV6-2 or TRBV6-3, the J call TRBJ2-5; D is ambiguous. This clonotype originated in an adult in good health. The chain's CDR3 is CASSRTFGRSRKETQYF. CDR3 DNA sequence: TGTGCCAGCAGCCGAACCTTTGGACGGAGCAGAAAAGAGACCCAGTACTTC.